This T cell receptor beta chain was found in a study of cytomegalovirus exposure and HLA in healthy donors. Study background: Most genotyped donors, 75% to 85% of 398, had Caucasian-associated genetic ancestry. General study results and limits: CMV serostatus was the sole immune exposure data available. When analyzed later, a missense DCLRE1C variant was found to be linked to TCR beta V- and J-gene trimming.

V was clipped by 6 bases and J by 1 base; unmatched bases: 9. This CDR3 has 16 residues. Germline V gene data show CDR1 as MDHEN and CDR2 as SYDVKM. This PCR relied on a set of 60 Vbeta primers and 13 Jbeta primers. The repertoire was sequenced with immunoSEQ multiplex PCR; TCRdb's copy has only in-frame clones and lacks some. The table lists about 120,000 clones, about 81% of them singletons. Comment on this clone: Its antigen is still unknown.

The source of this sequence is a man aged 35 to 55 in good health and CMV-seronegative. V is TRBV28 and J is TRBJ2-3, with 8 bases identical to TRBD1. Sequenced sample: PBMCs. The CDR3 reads CASRQDRVVGTDTQYF. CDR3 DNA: TGTGCCAGCAGGCAGGACAGGGTGGTTGGCACAGATACGCAGTATTTT.